This T cell receptor beta chain was found in a study of cytomegalovirus exposure and HLA in healthy donors. V shed 6 bases and J 7 bases; nucleotides not matched to a gene: 12. Germline assignment: CDR1 SQVTM and CDR2 ANQGSEA. The CDR3 consists of 14 residues. On this clone: The antigen remains undetermined.

General study results and limits: 87-base-pair reads could not separate some V segments, including TRBV6-2 and TRBV6-3. Common viral pathogens were later found to be apparently linked to several of the most significant clusters. In a later analysis, compared with equally common non-associated chains, HLA-associated beta chains were more expanded.

13 Jbeta primers and 60 Vbeta primers were used for the PCR. Original data processing: In a later analysis, around 10 million of around 75 million unique beta chains occurred in at least two donors. Clones were sequenced by immunoSEQ multiplex PCR, and TCRdb holds only the in-frame ones, with some missing. D and trimming come from the DNA, and the V and J calls and clone size come from that table. Of 100,000 to 150,000 clones listed, approximately 77% were seen once; the top ten hold around 1.5%. J is TRBJ2-1 and V is TRBV29-1; TRBD2 matches 7 bases. Sequencing input: PBMCs. This sequence originates from a woman aged 40 to 55 in good health and CMV-seronegative. CDR3 DNA sequence: TGCAGCGTCGGGGGGAGGAGGTACCCGAATGAGCAGTTCTTC. Its protein is CSVGGRRYPNEQFF.